This T cell receptor beta chain emerged from a study of regulatory T cells in long-lasting Graves disease. Ten or more counts support this clonotype. As to time point: newly diagnosed GD, antithyroid drugs for less than 3 months. The TCR library used RNA extracted from PBMCs. Arm-PCR with iRepertoire HTBI primers amplified the CDR3 regions for these TCR beta libraries. TCRdb called the multiplex PCR reads again in MiXCR, with one record for every CDR3 protein. The sample lists hundreds of thousands of distinct CDR3 sequences; less than 20% were seen once. The CDR3 covers 14 residues. CDR1 is SQVTM and CDR2 is ANQGSEA in the germline V gene. Trimming at V came to 2 bases and at J to 5 bases, leaving 6 bases not matched to a gene.

The chain links TRBV29-1 to TRBJ1-1; 9 positions agree with TRBD1. Specimen: peripheral blood mononuclear cells (PBMCs), collected at new diagnosis, from a patient treated with antithyroid drugs. The sequence came from a female donor with Graves disease. CDR3 sequence (DNA): TGCAGCGTTGAACCGGGGACAGGGAGTACTGAAGCTTTCTTT. It encodes CSVEPGTGSTEAFF.